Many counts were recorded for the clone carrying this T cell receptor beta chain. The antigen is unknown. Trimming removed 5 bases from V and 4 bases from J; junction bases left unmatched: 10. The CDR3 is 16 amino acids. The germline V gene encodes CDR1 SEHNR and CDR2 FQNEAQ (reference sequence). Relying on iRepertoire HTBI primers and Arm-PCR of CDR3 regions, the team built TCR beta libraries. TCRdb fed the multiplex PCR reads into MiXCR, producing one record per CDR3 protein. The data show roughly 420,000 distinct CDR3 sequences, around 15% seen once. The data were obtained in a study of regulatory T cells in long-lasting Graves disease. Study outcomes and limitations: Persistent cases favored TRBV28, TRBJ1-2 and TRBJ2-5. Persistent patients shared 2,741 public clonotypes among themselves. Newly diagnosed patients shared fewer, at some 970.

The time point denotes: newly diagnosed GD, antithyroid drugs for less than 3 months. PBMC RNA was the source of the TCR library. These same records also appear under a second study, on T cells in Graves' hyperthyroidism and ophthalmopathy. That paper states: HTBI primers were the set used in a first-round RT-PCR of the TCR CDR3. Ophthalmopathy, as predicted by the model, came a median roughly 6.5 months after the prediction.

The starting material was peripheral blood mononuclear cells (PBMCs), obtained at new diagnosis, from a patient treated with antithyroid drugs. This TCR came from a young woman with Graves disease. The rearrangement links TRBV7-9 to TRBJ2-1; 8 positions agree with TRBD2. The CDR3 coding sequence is TGTGCCAGCAGCCCCTCAAGCGGGAGTAATTACAATGAGCAGTTCTTC. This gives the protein CASSPSSGSNYNEQFF.